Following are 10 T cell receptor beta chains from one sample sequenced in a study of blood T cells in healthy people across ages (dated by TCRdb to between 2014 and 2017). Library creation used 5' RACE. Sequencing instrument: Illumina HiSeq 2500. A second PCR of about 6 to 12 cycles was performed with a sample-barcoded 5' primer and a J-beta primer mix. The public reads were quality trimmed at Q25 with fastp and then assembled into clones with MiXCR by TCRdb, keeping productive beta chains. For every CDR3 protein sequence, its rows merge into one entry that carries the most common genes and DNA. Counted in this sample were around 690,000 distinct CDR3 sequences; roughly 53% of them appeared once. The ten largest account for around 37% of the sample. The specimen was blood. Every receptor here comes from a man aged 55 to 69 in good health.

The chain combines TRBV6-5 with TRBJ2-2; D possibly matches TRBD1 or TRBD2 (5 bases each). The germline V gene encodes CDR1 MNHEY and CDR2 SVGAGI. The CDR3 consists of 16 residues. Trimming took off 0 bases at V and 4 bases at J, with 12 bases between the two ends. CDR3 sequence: CASSYSRDVSTGELFF. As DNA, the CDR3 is TGTGCCAGCAGTTACTCGAGGGACGTGAGCACCGGGGAGCTGTTTTTT.

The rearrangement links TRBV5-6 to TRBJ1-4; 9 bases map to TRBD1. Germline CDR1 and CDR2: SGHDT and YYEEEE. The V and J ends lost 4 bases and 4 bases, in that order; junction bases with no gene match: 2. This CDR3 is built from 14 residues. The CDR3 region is CASSRTGDNEKLFF. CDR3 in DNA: TGTGCCAGCAGCCGGACAGGGGATAATGAAAAACTGTTTTTT.

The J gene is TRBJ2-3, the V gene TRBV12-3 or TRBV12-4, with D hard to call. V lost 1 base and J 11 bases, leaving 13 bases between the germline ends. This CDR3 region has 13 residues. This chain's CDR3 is CASSLVGGNVQYF. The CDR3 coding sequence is TGTGCCAGCAGTTTAGTTGGCGGAAATGTGCAGTATTTT.

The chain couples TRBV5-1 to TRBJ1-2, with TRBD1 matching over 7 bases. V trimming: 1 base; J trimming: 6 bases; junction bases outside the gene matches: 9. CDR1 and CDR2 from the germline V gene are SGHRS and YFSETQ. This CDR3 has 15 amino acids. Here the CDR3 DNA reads TGCGCCAGCAGCTTGAATTTAGGGGGCCGGGATGGCTACACCTTC. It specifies CASSLNLGGRDGYTF.

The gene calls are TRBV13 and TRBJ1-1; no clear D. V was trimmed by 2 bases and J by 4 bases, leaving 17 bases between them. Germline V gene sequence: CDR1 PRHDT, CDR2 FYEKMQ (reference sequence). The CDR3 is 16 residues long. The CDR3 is CASSLNSGPWGTEAFF. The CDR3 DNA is TGTGCCAGCAGCTTAAACTCCGGTCCTTGGGGCACTGAAGCTTTCTTT.

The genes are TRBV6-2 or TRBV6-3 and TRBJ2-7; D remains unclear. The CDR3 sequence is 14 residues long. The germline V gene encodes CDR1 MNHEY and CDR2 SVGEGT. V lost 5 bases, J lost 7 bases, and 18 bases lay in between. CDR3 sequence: CASSTSRNAGEQYF. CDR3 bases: TGTGCCAGCAGTACCTCTAGGAATGCCGGAGAGCAGTACTTC.

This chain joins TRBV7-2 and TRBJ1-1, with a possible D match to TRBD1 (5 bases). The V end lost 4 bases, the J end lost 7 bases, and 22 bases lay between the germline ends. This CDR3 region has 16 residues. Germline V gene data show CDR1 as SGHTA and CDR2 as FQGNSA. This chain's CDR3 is CASSSATIQVGGEAFF. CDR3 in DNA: TGTGCCAGCAGCTCAGCTACAATCCAGGTGGGGGGTGAAGCTTTCTTT.

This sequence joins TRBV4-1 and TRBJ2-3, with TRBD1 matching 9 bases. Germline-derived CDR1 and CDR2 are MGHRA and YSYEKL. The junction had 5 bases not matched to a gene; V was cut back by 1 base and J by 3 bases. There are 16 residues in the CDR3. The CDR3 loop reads CASSQVPGQGTDTQYF. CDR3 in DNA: TGCGCCAGCAGCCAAGTCCCGGGACAGGGAACAGATACGCAGTATTTT.

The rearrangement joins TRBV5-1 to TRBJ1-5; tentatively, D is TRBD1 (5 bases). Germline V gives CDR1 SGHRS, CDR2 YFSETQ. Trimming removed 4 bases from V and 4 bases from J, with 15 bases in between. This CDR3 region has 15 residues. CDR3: CASSRDGAANQPQHF. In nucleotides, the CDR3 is TGCGCCAGCAGCCGGGACGGTGCCGCTAATCAGCCCCAGCATTTT.

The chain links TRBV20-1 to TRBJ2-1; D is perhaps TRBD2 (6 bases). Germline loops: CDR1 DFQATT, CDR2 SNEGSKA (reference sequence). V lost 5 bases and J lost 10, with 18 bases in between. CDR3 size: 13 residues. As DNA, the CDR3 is TGCAGTGCTTATAGCGGTTCCTTCCGGGAGCAGTTCTTC. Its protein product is CSAYSGSFREQFF.